These T cell receptor beta chains were read from a single sample in a study of T cell clones after liver transplantation. Only in-frame clones appear in the TCRdb table, and some are missing; sequencing was by immunoSEQ multiplex PCR. The table includes 95,000 to 130,000 clones, less than 95% detected once. The sequenced sample was CD4+ T cells from blood, obtained 12 months after liver transplant. The receptors were gathered from a human patient who received a liver transplant. A subset of T cells may come from the graft donor. The conserved cysteine and the conserved F or W are not part of the CDR3 here. Clone size is shown for a subset of rows, as once, few, many or a class of expanded clone.

CDR3 | J | size | V
ASSLAPGYNEQF | TRBJ2-1 | once | TRBV27
SAYRVNEQF | TRBJ2-1 | NA | TRBV20-1
ASSSEIVAKY | TRBJ2-3 | NA | TRBV11-2
ASSSGGEETQY | TRBJ2-5 | NA | TRBV5-1
ASSLDSRPGQTYQETQY | TRBJ2-5 | NA | TRBV11-1
ASSRGGAGANVLT | TRBJ2-6 | NA | TRBV7-2
ASSLRERHEQY | TRBJ2-7 | NA | TRBV23-1
ASTETSMNTEAF | TRBJ1-1 | NA | TRBV12-5
ASSWTSGSTGELF | TRBJ2-2 | NA | TRBV2
ASRLEVGSEQY | TRBJ2-7 | NA | TRBV6-1
ASSRGDSEKLF | TRBJ1-4 | NA | TRBV19
ASRVDTNTEAF | TRBJ1-1 | few | TRBV6-1
ASSLSGGSNEKLF | TRBJ1-4 | NA | TRBV27
ASSSGTGQGRETQY | TRBJ2-5 | NA | TRBV27
ASSSARGLNQPQH | TRBJ1-5 | once | TRBV28
ATSRAVGPVPPYEQY | TRBJ2-7 | NA | TRBV15
ASSPGQREGETQY | TRBJ2-5 | NA | TRBV9
ASSQNREYEQF | TRBJ2-1 | once | TRBV14
ASRGVYSGANVLT | TRBJ2-6 | NA | TRBV9
AWSEDYEQY | TRBJ2-7 | NA | TRBV30
ASSYRDYNEQF | TRBJ2-1 | NA | TRBV6-6
ASSSYGETQY | TRBJ2-5 | NA | TRBV5-6
ASSLYRVNTGELF | TRBJ2-2 | NA | TRBV7-2
ASNPKSDTYGYT | TRBJ1-2 | NA | TRBV11-2
ASSRGRDTEAF | TRBJ1-1 | NA | TRBV19
ASSLDVGGRSETQY | TRBJ2-5 | NA | TRBV7-8
ASSQTGPGTEAF | TRBJ1-1 | NA | TRBV4-2
ASSQGGAQPQH | TRBJ1-5 | once | TRBV4-2
ASSEEGLSFKETQY | TRBJ2-5 | NA | TRBV6-1
ASSPPGLGYGYT | TRBJ1-2 | NA | TRBV18
ASSLQQGVQETQY | TRBJ2-5 | NA | TRBV9
ASSLVSGRGNTGELF | TRBJ2-2 | few | TRBV18
ASTVGTRPEKLF | TRBJ1-4 | NA | TRBV19
ASAGGRSSYNEQF | TRBJ2-1 | once | TRBV2
ASSLVSGNYGYT | TRBJ1-2 | NA | TRBV5-1
ASSQDRAGEFAYNEQF | TRBJ2-1 | NA | TRBV4-3
ASSELRGSDTQY | TRBJ2-3 | NA | TRBV6-1
ASSFLEGNELF | TRBJ1-4 | NA | TRBV19
ASSELPGTGYTDTQY | TRBJ2-3 | NA | TRBV6-1
ASSLGGQATDTQY | TRBJ2-3 | NA | TRBV7-9
ASSLARGGADTQY | TRBJ2-3 | few | TRBV7-2
ASSFGYEQY | TRBJ2-7 | once | TRBV2
ASSKRSDSPSSGANVLT | TRBJ2-6 | NA | TRBV7-8
ASSQGDRGFDDQPQH | TRBJ1-5 | NA | TRBV5-4
ASSLGVAGNEQF | TRBJ2-1 | NA | TRBV27
ASSVETSGSVTQY | TRBJ2-3 | NA | TRBV9
ASSIRSAGDRNEQF | TRBJ2-1 | NA | TRBV19
ASSPRGQGAWEQY | TRBJ2-7 | NA | TRBV9
ASRERGNEQY | TRBJ2-7 | NA | TRBV2
ASSYSRDNNEQF | TRBJ2-1 | NA | TRBV6-5
ASTPQAGGNYGYT | TRBJ1-2 | many | TRBV28
ASSLALGVGETQY | TRBJ2-5 | once | TRBV7-2
ASSKAGGVSYEQY | TRBJ2-7 | once | TRBV19
ASSLGVQGAPTDTQY | TRBJ2-3 | NA | TRBV7-2
ASSQGPVDMNTEAF | TRBJ1-1 | NA | TRBV4-2
ASSGPGTGASNYGYT | TRBJ1-2 | NA | TRBV9
ASAGGVETQY | TRBJ2-5 | NA | TRBV7-9